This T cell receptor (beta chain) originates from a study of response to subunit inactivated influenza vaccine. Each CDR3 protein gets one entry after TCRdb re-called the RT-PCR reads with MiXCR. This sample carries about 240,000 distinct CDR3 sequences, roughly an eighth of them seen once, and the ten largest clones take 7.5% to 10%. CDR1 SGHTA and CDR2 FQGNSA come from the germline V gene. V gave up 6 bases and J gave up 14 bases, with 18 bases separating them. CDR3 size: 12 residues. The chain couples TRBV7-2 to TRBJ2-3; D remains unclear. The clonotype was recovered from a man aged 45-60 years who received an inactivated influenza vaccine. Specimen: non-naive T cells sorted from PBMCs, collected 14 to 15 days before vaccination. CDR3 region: CASSFPGKKGYF. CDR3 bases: TGTGCCAGCAGTTTTCCGGGCAAAAAGGGGTATTTT. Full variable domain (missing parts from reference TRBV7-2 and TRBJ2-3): GAGVSQSPSNKVTEKGKDVELRCDPISGHTALYWYRQSLGQGLEFLIYFQGNSAPDKSGLPSDRFSAERTGGSVSTLTIQRTQQEDSAVYLCASSFPGKKGYFGPGTRLTVL.